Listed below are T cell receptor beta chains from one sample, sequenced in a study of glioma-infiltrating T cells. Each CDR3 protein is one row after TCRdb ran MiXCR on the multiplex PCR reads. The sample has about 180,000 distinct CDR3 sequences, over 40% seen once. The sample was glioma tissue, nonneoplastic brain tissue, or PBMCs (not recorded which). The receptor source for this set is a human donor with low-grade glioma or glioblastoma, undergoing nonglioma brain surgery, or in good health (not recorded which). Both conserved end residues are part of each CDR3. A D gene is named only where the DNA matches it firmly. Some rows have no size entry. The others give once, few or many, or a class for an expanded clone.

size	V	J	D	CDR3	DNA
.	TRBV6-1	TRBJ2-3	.	CASIRWTTSSTDTQYF	TGTGCCAGCATAAGATGGACTACCTCCTCCACAGATACGCAGTATTTT
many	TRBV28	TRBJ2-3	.	CASRGDTRYF	TGTGCCAGCAGAGGAGATACGCGGTATTTT
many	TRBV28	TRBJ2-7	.	CASSLARAGGSYEQYF	TGTGCCAGCAGTTTAGCTCGAGCGGGCGGATCCTACGAGCAGTACTTC
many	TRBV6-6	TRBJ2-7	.	CASSYSSPADYEQYF	TGTGCCAGCAGTTATTCGTCACCGGCCGACTACGAGCAGTACTTC
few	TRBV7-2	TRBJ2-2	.	CASSRTSSYNTGELFF	TGTGCCAGCAGCAGAACGTCTTCATATAACACCGGGGAGCTGTTTTTT
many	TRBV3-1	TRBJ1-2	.	CASSRLTGQNGYTF	TGTGCCAGCAGCCGCCTAACCGGACAAAATGGCTACACCTTC
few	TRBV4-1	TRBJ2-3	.	CASSQADGGVGDTQYF	TGCGCCAGCAGCCAAGCCGACGGCGGGGTTGGAGATACGCAGTATTTT
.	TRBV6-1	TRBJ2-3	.	CASSEGPNKDTEYF	TGTGCCAGCAGTGAGGGGCCGAACAAAGATACGGAGTATTTT
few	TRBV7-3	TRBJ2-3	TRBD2	CASSMTSGRAGDTQYF	TGTGCCAGCAGCATGACTAGCGGGAGGGCCGGAGATACGCAGTATTTT
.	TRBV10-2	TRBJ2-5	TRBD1	CASGPGDSQETQYF	TGCGCCAGCGGCCCCGGGGACAGCCAAGAGACCCAGTACTTC
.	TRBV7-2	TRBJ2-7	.	CASSATCEQYF	TGTGCCAGCAGCGCCACCTGCGAGCAGTACTTC
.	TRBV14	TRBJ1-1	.	CVSSRANTEAFF	TGTGTCAGCAGCCGAGCGAACACTGAAGCTTTCTTT
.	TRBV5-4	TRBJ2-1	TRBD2	CASSLAGGSGEQFF	TGTGCCAGCAGCTTGGCCGGGGGGAGCGGGGAGCAGTTCTTC
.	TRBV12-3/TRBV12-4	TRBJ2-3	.	CASREGVGTDTQYF	TGTGCCAGCAGGGAGGGAGTGGGCACAGATACGCAGTATTTT
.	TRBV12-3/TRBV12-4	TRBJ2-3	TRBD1	CASSLSSGQGSTDTQYF	TGTGCCAGCAGTCTATCTTCGGGACAGGGAAGCACAGATACGCAGTATTTT
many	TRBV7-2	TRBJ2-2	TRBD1	CASSWTGTGSRELFF	TGTGCCAGCAGCTGGACCGGGACAGGGTCGAGGGAGCTGTTTTTT
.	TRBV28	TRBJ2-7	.	CAIRPAGLNYEQYF	TGTGCCATCAGGCCCGCGGGCTTAAATTACGAGCAGTACTTC
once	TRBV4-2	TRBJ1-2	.	CASSQDGGLYVYTF	TGTGCCAGCAGCCAAGATGGGGGGCTCTATGTCTACACCTTC
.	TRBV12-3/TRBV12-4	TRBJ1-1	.	CASSFDRTNTEAFF	TGTGCCAGCAGTTTTGACAGGACCAACACTGAAGCTTTCTTT
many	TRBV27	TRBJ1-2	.	CASSSRDNYGYTF	TGTGCCAGCAGTTCCCGGGACAACTATGGCTACACCTTC
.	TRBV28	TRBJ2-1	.	CASSLTYNDQFF	TGTGCCAGCAGTCTGACCTACAATGATCAGTTCTTC
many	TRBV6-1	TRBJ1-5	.	CASSWSGRNQPQHF	TGTGCCAGCAGTTGGTCAGGGCGAAATCAGCCCCAGCATTTT
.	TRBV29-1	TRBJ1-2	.	CSVDGQGFAYTF	TGCAGCGTTGACGGACAAGGTTTCGCCTACACCTTC
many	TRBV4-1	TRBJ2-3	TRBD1	CASRLGQGDTDTQYF	TGCGCCAGCAGGCTGGGACAGGGAGACACAGATACGCAGTATTTT
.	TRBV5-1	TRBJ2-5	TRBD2	CASSPGSSGIVETQYF	TGCGCCAGCAGTCCCGGTTCTAGCGGGATAGTGGAGACCCAGTACTTC
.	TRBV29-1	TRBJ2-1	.	CSVNSYNEQFF	TGCAGCGTCAACTCGTACAATGAGCAGTTCTTC
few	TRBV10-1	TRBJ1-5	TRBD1	CASNGDRQFNQPQHF	TGCGCCAGCAATGGGGACAGGCAATTCAATCAGCCCCAGCATTTT